The 19 T cell receptor beta chains below come from one sample, sequenced in a study of blood T cell repertoires in COVID-19. Measured with immunoSEQ multiplex PCR; TCRdb has only the in-frame clones, and not every one. The profile shows roughly 140,000 clones, roughly 80% of them singletons. Source material: peripheral blood. The source of these receptors is a man in his sixties or seventies with acute or convalescent COVID-19.

This clone was seen a handful of times. The V call is TRBV29-1, the J call TRBJ2-1; 9 bases are shared with TRBD1. This CDR3 region has 14 residues. V lost 7 bases and J lost 3; bases outside the gene matches: 7. Germline V gives CDR1 SQVTM, CDR2 ANQGSEA. The CDR3 DNA reads TGCAGCGGATGGGACAGGGTGAGCTACAATGAGCAGTTCTTC. This translates into CSGWDRVSYNEQFF.

The chain is built from TRBV28 and TRBJ2-2; 12 nucleotides agree with TRBD2. Germline loops: CDR1 MDHEN, CDR2 SYDVKM. CDR3 size: 14 residues. V dropped 6 bases and J dropped 4; count of bases not matched to a gene: 0. CDR3 sequence: CASRLAGGTGELFF. For the CDR3, the DNA is TGTGCCAGCAGACTAGCGGGAGGCACCGGGGAGCTGTTTTTT.

The chain employs TRBV4-2 and TRBJ2-2, with TRBD1 identical over 8 bases. CDR3 length: 17 amino acids. Looked up from germline, CDR1 is LGHNA and CDR2 is YNFKEQ. The V and J ends lost 0 bases and 4 bases, in that order; junction bases with no gene match: 7. The CDR3 bases are TGTGCCAGCAGCCAAGATAGAGGACAGGGATCCACCGGGGAGCTGTTTTTT. It specifies CASSQDRGQGSTGELFF.

This chain connects TRBV13 to TRBJ1-3, with TRBD1 as a possible D gene (5 bases). This CDR3 is built from 16 residues. The ends were cut back, 0 bases at V and 1 base at J, with 10 bases in the middle. The germline V gene encodes CDR1 PRHDT and CDR2 FYEKMQ (reference sequence). The CDR3 DNA follows: TGTGCCAGCAGCTTAGGCGTCAGGGCATCTGGAAACACCATATATTTT. Its protein is CASSLGVRASGNTIYF. The whole variable domain, filled in from reference TRBV13 and TRBJ1-3, reads AAGVIQSPRHLIKEKRETATLKCYPIPRHDTVYWYQQGPGQDPQFLISFYEKMQSDKGSIPDRFSAQQFSDYHSELNMSSLELGDSALYFCASSLGVRASGNTIYFGEGSWLTVV.

The chain joins TRBV5-8 to TRBJ2-2; D possibly corresponds to TRBD2 (5 bases). Germline CDR1 and CDR2: SGHTS and YDEGEE. The CDR3 extends over 14 amino acids. Between the trimmed V and J ends, which lost 7 bases and 6 bases, there was a span of 16 bases. CDR3 nucleotide sequence: TGTGCCAGCGGCAGAGGGAGCGGAGCCGGGGAGCTGTTTTTT. Protein: CASGRGSGAGELFF.

This clone was detected only a few times. The genes are TRBV21-1 and TRBJ2-2; TRBD2, as called in the table, went unchecked against the DNA. TRBV21-1 is a known pseudogene. CDR3 length: 17 residues. The CDR3 is CASSKESGLAYTGELFF. The CDR3 nucleotides are TGTGCCAGCAGCAAAGAGAGCGGTCTAGCGTATACCGGGGAGCTGTTTTTT.

This sequence joins TRBV30 and TRBJ2-7, with 9 bases fitting TRBD1. CDR3 size: 14 residues. The V gene's germline CDR1 is GTSNPN and CDR2 SVGIG (reference sequence). With 1 base clipped from V and 2 bases from J, the junction kept 3 bases outside the gene matches. CDR3 region: CAWSGTGAPYEQYF. For the CDR3, the DNA is TGTGCCTGGAGTGGGACAGGGGCTCCCTACGAGCAGTACTTC.

The gene calls are TRBV7-2 and TRBJ2-5; 10 positions match TRBD1. Germline CDR1 reads SGHTA; CDR2 reads FQGNSA. The J segment lost 5 bases and the V segment lost 5 bases, leaving 5 bases of the junction unmatched. The CDR3 is 14 residues long. CDR3 residues: CASSERTGGETQYF. The CDR3 DNA reads as TGTGCCAGCAGCGAAAGGACAGGGGGTGAGACCCAGTACTTC.

This chain links TRBV19 with TRBJ1-5; 9 bases map to TRBD1. The CDR3 is 17 residues long. V was pared by 5 bases and J by 0 bases, with 8 bases of the junction left unmatched. The germline V gene encodes CDR1 LNHDA and CDR2 SQIVND (reference sequence). The CDR3 region has the DNA TGTGCCAGTAGTTCCACAGGGGGCCGGTATAGCAATCAGCCCCAGCATTTT. Protein sequence: CASSSTGGRYSNQPQHF.

The gene calls are TRBV7-8 and TRBJ2-7, with 10 bases fitting TRBD1. With V trimmed by 4 bases and J by 1 base, 4 bases remained unmatched. The CDR3 has 15 amino acids. Germline V gene sequence: CDR1 SGHVS, CDR2 FQNEAQ. The CDR3 region is CASSSPGQGSYEQYF. DNA of the CDR3: TGTGCCAGCAGCTCCCCGGGACAGGGGTCCTACGAGCAGTACTTC.

J is TRBJ1-5 and V is TRBV19; D perhaps matches TRBD1 (5 bases). Germline CDR1 reads LNHDA; CDR2 reads SQIVND (reference sequence). Trimming cost V 5 bases and J 1 base, with 15 bases left between them. This CDR3 is 16 amino acids long. The CDR3 sequence: CASSSVVSGSNQPQHF. CDR3 sequence (DNA): TGTGCCAGTAGTTCTGTGGTTTCAGGGAGCAATCAGCCCCAGCATTTT.

The sample holds one count of this clone. The J gene is TRBJ2-5, the V gene TRBV7-9, with D possibly matching TRBD1 (5 bases). CDR1 SEHNR and CDR2 FQNEAQ come from the germline V gene (reference sequence). Trimming shortened V by 1 base and J by 5 bases, and 14 bases separated the two germline ends. This CDR3 has 15 residues. The CDR3 protein is CASSLERQGWETQYF. The DNA for the CDR3 is TGTGCCAGCAGCTTAGAGAGGCAGGGTTGGGAGACCCAGTACTTC.

CDR3 residues: CASSINRYEQYF. CDR3 bases: TGTGCCAGCAGCATTAATCGGTACGAGCAGTACTTC. This chain joins TRBV5-4 and TRBJ2-7, with D uncertain. Germline V gives CDR1 SGHNT, CDR2 YYREEE (reference sequence). V lost 4 bases and J 4 bases, leaving 9 bases between the germline ends. CDR3 length: 12 amino acids.

V and J are TRBV5-1 and TRBJ1-4; 7 bases align to TRBD1. J was trimmed by 2 bases and V by 4 bases; bases with no gene match: 2. Germline loops: CDR1 SGHRS, CDR2 YFSETQ. There are 14 residues in the CDR3. The CDR3 protein is CASSQGQTNEKLFF. The CDR3 region has the DNA TGCGCCAGCAGCCAGGGACAGACTAATGAAAAACTGTTTTTT.

The J gene is TRBJ1-1, the V gene TRBV5-1, with D tentatively TRBD1 (6 bases). Germline lookup yields CDR1 SGHRS and CDR2 YFSETQ. The CDR3 runs 15 residues. V gave up 1 base and J gave up 0 bases, with 10 bases separating them. CDR3 protein: CASSLTGPMNTEAFF. CDR3 nucleotide sequence: TGCGCCAGCAGCTTGACAGGGCCAATGAACACTGAAGCTTTCTTT.

V usage is TRBV4-1 and J usage is TRBJ1-1, with no clear D. From germline, CDR1 is MGHRA and CDR2 YSYEKL. Trimming stripped 3 bases from V and 10 bases from J, with 15 bases between. The CDR3 loop spans 13 amino acids. CDR3 in amino acids: CASSHSDRAGAFF. For the CDR3, the DNA is TGCGCCAGCAGCCACTCCGACCGTGCGGGAGCTTTCTTT.

The J gene is TRBJ2-4, the V gene TRBV25-1, with 8 positions matching TRBD2. CDR1 is MGHDK, CDR2 SYGVNS, per germline. The CDR3 extends over 18 amino acids. After removal of 2 bases from V and 0 bases from J, the junction contained 9 bases not matched to a gene. The CDR3 here is CASSEDVGGGLAKNIQYF. The DNA for the CDR3 is TGTGCCAGCAGTGAAGATGTTGGCGGGGGGCTAGCCAAAAACATTCAGTACTTC.

This sequence joins TRBV5-1 and TRBJ2-3; TRBD1 might be the D (6 bases). V shed 2 bases and J shed 11 bases, with 24 bases lying between them. The CDR3 consists of 16 residues. Germline V gene data show CDR1 as SGHRS and CDR2 as YFSETQ. CDR3 region: CASSFGLQGPTGGQYF. CDR3 in DNA: TGCGCCAGCAGCTTTGGACTGCAGGGGCCTACTGGGGGGCAGTATTTT.

This clone was detected once. This rearrangement joins TRBV6-5 to TRBJ1-2; 7 bases agree with TRBD1. CDR3 length: 13 residues. V gave up 5 bases and J gave up 9 bases; unmatched junction bases: 9. In germline, CDR1 is MNHEY, CDR2 SVGAGI. The chain's CDR3 is CASSPRQGPSYTF. Here the CDR3 DNA reads TGTGCCAGCAGTCCCCGACAGGGACCGAGCTACACCTTC.